The clone carrying this T cell receptor (beta chain) has a handful of counts. This sample is drawn from a study of CD8+CD57+ T cells in acquired aplastic anemia. Study at large: Sorted CD4+ plus CD8+ cells gave DNA averaging around 3 ug.

The CDR3 is 14 residues long. V was cut by 3 bases and J by 4 bases, with 11 bases left in between. Germline loops: CDR1 MRHNA, CDR2 SNTAGT. For sequencing, patients were chosen who had shown expansion of CD8+CD57+ cells by flow cytometry. CDR3 and TCR beta VDJ profiling relied on a genomic DNA template. Each CDR3 protein is one row after TCRdb ran MiXCR on the reads. This sample carries about 190,000 distinct CDR3 sequences, just under 50% of them seen once, and the ten largest clones take 8% to 10%. The sequence came from a human donor with aplastic anemia. The sample was sorted CD4+, CD8+, or CD8+CD57+ T cells (not recorded which) from PBMCs. V gene TRBV6-4 combines with J gene TRBJ2-3, with D perhaps being TRBD1 or TRBD2 (5 bases each). CDR3 loop: CASSERGDADTQYF. DNA of the CDR3: TGTGCCAGCAGTGAGAGAGGGGATGCAGATACGCAGTATTTT.